These 23 T cell receptor beta chains came from one sample sequenced in a study of cytomegalovirus exposure and HLA in healthy donors. The PCR employed 60 Vbeta primers together with 13 Jbeta primers. The repertoire was sequenced with immunoSEQ multiplex PCR; TCRdb's copy has only in-frame clones and lacks some. The repertoire holds roughly 130,000 clones, with about 80% as singletons. Sequencing was done on a sample of PBMCs. Receptors originate from a young man in good health and CMV-seronegative.

J is TRBJ2-5 and V is TRBV15, with D uncertain. The J call may be incorrect, as the DNA end agrees better with TRBJ2-7. CDR1 is LNHNV, CDR2 YYDKDF, per germline (reference sequence). The CDR3 loop spans 14 amino acids. The CDR3 DNA reads TGTGCCACCAGCAGAGATTCCACTTACTACGAGCAGTACTTC. Protein product: CATSRDSTYYEQYF.

The genes are TRBV11-2 and TRBJ1-3, with D possibly matching TRBD1 (5 bases). CDR3 length: 16 residues. In germline, CDR1 is SGHAT, CDR2 FQNNGV. Trimming stripped 6 bases from V and 2 bases from J, with 17 bases between. The CDR3 protein is CASREWRQKAGNTIYF. DNA of the CDR3: TGTGCCAGCAGGGAATGGAGACAGAAGGCTGGAAACACCATATATTTT.

This clone is a singleton in its sample. The V call is TRBV9, the J call TRBJ2-7; 8 bases map to TRBD2. Unmatched junction bases numbered 5, after V lost 3 bases and J lost 6 bases. Germline CDR1 SGDLS, CDR2 YYNGEE. The CDR3 contains 13 residues. The DNA for the CDR3 is TGTGCCAGCAGCGCCGGGACTAGGAGCGAGCAGTACTTC. Translating it yields CASSAGTRSEQYF.

This clone was seen a handful of times. This rearrangement joins TRBV19 to TRBJ2-7; 11 bases map to TRBD2. Looked up from germline, CDR1 is LNHDA and CDR2 is SQIVND (reference sequence). The CDR3 loop spans 15 amino acids. V lost 2 bases to trimming and J lost 7 bases; unmatched junction nucleotides: 7. The chain's CDR3 is CASSIPLAGGSEQYF. CDR3 DNA sequence: TGTGCCAGTAGTATACCGCTAGCGGGAGGATCTGAGCAGTACTTC.

This clone was detected a few times. The genes are TRBV5-4 and TRBJ1-1, with unresolved D. CDR1 is SGHNT and CDR2 is YYREEE in the germline V gene (reference sequence). There are 15 residues in the CDR3. Trimming left V 4 bases short and J 2 bases short, with 15 bases between. The CDR3 loop is CASSRPGRRNTEAFF. The CDR3 DNA follows: TGTGCCAGCAGCCGTCCGGGGAGAAGAAACACTGAAGCTTTCTTT. Full variable domain (outside the CDR3, taken from reference TRBV5-4 and TRBJ1-1): ETGVTQSPTHLIKTRGQQVTLRCSSQSGHNTVSWYQQALGQGPQFIFQYYREEENGRGNFPPRFSGLQFPNYSSELNVNALELDDSALYLCASSRPGRRNTEAFFGQGTRLTVV.

The chain links TRBV18 to TRBJ2-5, with D maybe TRBD2 (6 bases). CDR3 length: 15 residues. CDR1 and CDR2 (germline): KGHSH, LQKENI. V was clipped by 7 bases and J by 3 bases, with 18 bases between them. CDR3 DNA sequence: TGTGCCAGCTTACTCTCCGGGACTGAAGAAGAGACCCAGTACTTC. It specifies CASLLSGTEEETQYF.

This chain joins TRBV6-5 and TRBJ2-5; D perhaps matches TRBD1 (6 bases). Matching the DNA end better, TRBJ2-7 makes the J call doubtful. Per the germline V gene, CDR1 is MNHEY and CDR2 is SVGAGI. This CDR3 spans 14 amino acids. The CDR3 sequence is CASSQRTDGYEQYF. CDR3 nucleotide sequence: TGTGCCAGCAGCCAAAGGACAGACGGCTACGAGCAGTACTTC.

CDR3 residues: CASSPFPVGRPNYNEQFF. The DNA for the CDR3 is TGTGCCAGCTCACCATTCCCCGTGGGGCGCCCGAACTACAATGAGCAGTTCTTC. The chain combines TRBV18 with TRBJ2-1; TRBD1 is a possible D gene (5 bases). Germline CDR1 and CDR2: KGHSH and LQKENI. The CDR3 runs to 18 residues. Trimming cost V 2 bases and J 3 bases, with 20 bases left between them.

V usage is TRBV18 and J usage is TRBJ2-5, with 16 positions matching TRBD2. Germline V gene lookup returns CDR1 KGHSH and CDR2 LQKENI. The V and J ends lost 0 bases and 5 bases, in that order; junction bases with no gene match: 6. The length of the CDR3 is 18 residues. The CDR3 region has the DNA TGTGCCAGCTCACCACCTGGGACTAGCGGGAGGGCCGGTGAGACCCAGTACTTC. This gives the protein CASSPPGTSGRAGETQYF.

The chain links TRBV2 to TRBJ2-2, with 8 bases lining up with TRBD2. Trimming removed 5 bases from V and 6 bases from J; junction bases left unmatched: 5. This CDR3 region has 14 residues. Germline V lookup: CDR1 SNHLY, CDR2 FYNNEI. Here the CDR3 DNA reads TGTGCCAGCAGTAGGTTAGCGGGATCCGGGGAGCTGTTTTTT. Translated, it gives CASSRLAGSGELFF. The full variable domain, rest sourced from reference TRBV2 and TRBJ2-2, is EPEVTQTPSHQVTQMGQEVILRCVPISNHLYFYWYRQILGQKVEFLVSFYNNEISEKSEIFDDQFSVERPDGSNFTLKIRSTKLEDSAMYFCASSRLAGSGELFFGEGSRLTVL.

This chain uses TRBV27 with TRBJ1-1; no clear D. Germline V gives CDR1 MNHEY, CDR2 SMNVEV (reference sequence). V was trimmed by 5 bases and J by 1 base, leaving 8 bases between them. The CDR3 covers 13 residues. CDR3 loop: CASSGFENTEAFF. The CDR3 nucleotides read TGTGCCAGCAGTGGCTTCGAGAACACTGAAGCTTTCTTT.

This clone was counted a few times. This rearrangement joins TRBV2 to TRBJ1-3; 7 bases are a match to TRBD1. The J segment lost 0 bases and the V segment lost 8 bases, leaving 7 bases of the junction unmatched. CDR3 size: 15 residues. CDR1 is SNHLY, CDR2 FYNNEI, per germline. The CDR3 here is CASGVDRISGNTIYF. The CDR3 DNA is TGTGCCAGCGGTGTGGACAGGATCTCTGGAAACACCATATATTTT.

The gene calls are TRBV28 and TRBJ1-3; perhaps TRBD1 as D (6 bases). V was pared by 1 base and J by 2 bases, with 6 bases between. Germline V CDR1 and CDR2: MDHEN, SYDVKM. The CDR3 is made up of 14 amino acids. The CDR3 DNA sequence: TGTGCCAGCAGTTTATCAGGGGCTGGAAACACCATATATTTT. Amino acid sequence: CASSLSGAGNTIYF.

This clone was counted a few times. V is TRBV4-1 and J is TRBJ2-5, with TRBD2 identical over 11 bases. Germline-derived CDR1 and CDR2 are MGHRA and YSYEKL. The V segment lost 5 bases and the J segment 2 bases; nucleotides outside the gene matches: 4. The CDR3 length is 15 residues. As DNA, the CDR3 is TGCGCCAGCAGCGTTGGGACTAGCGGACAAGAGACCCAGTACTTC. It encodes CASSVGTSGQETQYF.

The chain uses TRBV29-1 and TRBJ2-7, with 11 bases aligning to TRBD1. V gave up 7 bases and J gave up 6 bases; unmatched junction bases: 5. From germline, CDR1 is SQVTM and CDR2 ANQGSEA. CDR3 length: 12 amino acids. The CDR3 sequence is CSAADRGREQYF. CDR3 in DNA: TGCAGCGCTGCGGACAGGGGGCGCGAGCAGTACTTC.

As to this clone: An end of the junction differs from the germline gene, which may be a read error. This chain joins TRBV7-7 and TRBJ1-1, with TRBD1 as a possible D gene (6 bases). The CDR3 sequence is 12 residues long. Germline assignment: CDR1 SSHAT and CDR2 FNYEAQ (reference sequence). CDR3 amino acids: CASSSGQIPAFF. The CDR3 DNA sequence: TGTGCTAGCAGCTCTGGACAGATTCCGGCTTTCTTT.

The V call is TRBV6-5, the J call TRBJ1-1, with D tentatively TRBD1 (6 bases). The germline V and J ends were trimmed by 3 bases and 0 bases, with 8 bases remaining between them. Germline CDR1 and CDR2: MNHEY and SVGAGI. The CDR3 is 14 amino acids. As DNA, the CDR3 is TGTGCCAGCAGTTATGGGGGCATGAACACTGAAGCTTTCTTT. It codes for CASSYGGMNTEAFF.

The rearrangement uses TRBV5-1 and TRBJ2-1; TRBD1 matches 9 bases. CDR3 length: 16 amino acids. Germline V lookup: CDR1 SGHRS, CDR2 YFSETQ. V lost 2 bases, J lost 3 bases, and 6 bases stayed unmatched. The CDR3 loop is CASSLGDREYYNEQFF. The DNA for the CDR3 is TGCGCCAGCAGCTTAGGGGACAGGGAATACTACAATGAGCAGTTCTTC.

The genes are TRBV2 and TRBJ2-5, with D unclear. CDR1 is SNHLY and CDR2 is FYNNEI in the germline V gene. The CDR3 is made up of 14 amino acids. V lost 3 bases and J lost 0, with 8 bases in between. CDR3: CASSDLSDQETQYF. CDR3 DNA sequence: TGTGCCAGCAGTGATCTGTCAGACCAAGAGACCCAGTACTTC.

The V and J genes are TRBV5-6 and TRBJ1-5, with D possibly matching TRBD1 (5 bases). CDR3 size: 18 residues. V lost 0 bases and J 2 bases, leaving 18 bases between the germline ends. Germline values: CDR1 SGHDT, CDR2 YYEEEE. As DNA, the CDR3 is TGTGCCAGCAGCTTGGGGGCAGGGTCGGGTTTGGGCAATCAGCCCCAGCATTTT. As protein: CASSLGAGSGLGNQPQHF.

This clone occurred once. This chain uses TRBV28 with TRBJ2-7; D is ambiguous. CDR3 length equals 14 residues. The ends were cut back, 5 bases at V and 2 bases at J, with 13 bases in the middle. Germline values: CDR1 MDHEN, CDR2 SYDVKM. The CDR3: CASSPTSLTYEQYF. CDR3 nucleotide sequence: TGTGCCAGCAGTCCGACTTCACTAACCTACGAGCAGTACTTC. The full variable domain, its missing parts supplied by reference TRBV28 and TRBJ2-7, is DVKVTQSSRYLVKRTGEKVFLECVQDMDHENMFWYRQDPGLGLRLIYFSYDVKMKEKGDIPEGYSVSREKKERFSLILESASTNQTSMYLCASSPTSLTYEQYFGPGTRLTVT.

This clone was detected a few times. The V and J genes are TRBV10-3 and TRBJ1-1; D remains ambiguous. CDR1 and CDR2 from the germline V gene are ENHRY and SYGVKD. Trimming took off 7 bases at V and 1 base at J, with 13 bases between the two ends. The CDR3 is 14 amino acids. CDR3 nucleotides: TGTGCCATCAAAGGAGGCGGGTCGAACACTGAAGCTTTCTTT. Amino acids: CAIKGGGSNTEAFF.

In nucleotides, the CDR3 is TGCGCCAGCAGCCAAGCACAGGGAACTAACTATGGCTACACCTTC. This gives the protein CASSQAQGTNYGYTF. The chain is built from TRBV4-1 and TRBJ1-2, with a tentative D call TRBD1 (6 bases). The germline gives CDR1 MGHRA, CDR2 YSYEKL. V lost 1 base to trimming and J lost 0 bases, with 9 bases between them. The CDR3 has 15 residues.